This T cell receptor (beta chain) was captured by sequencing in a study of blood T cell repertoires in COVID-19. Background on the study: COVID-19 samples collected from the United States, Italy and Spain covered acute and convalescent phases. PBMCs, B-cell-depleted T cells, or T cells were the source of the cDNA or gDNA that made up the material.

Original data processing: Reference gene primers were amplified, and this amplification served to estimate nucleated cell counts. The repertoire was sequenced with immunoSEQ multiplex PCR; TCRdb's copy has only in-frame clones and lacks some. V and J calls plus clone size are reproduced from that table; the DNA served to infer D and trimming. The sample has 200,000 to 300,000 clones; 80% to 90% are singletons. The source of this sequence is a woman between 50 and 59 years old with acute or convalescent COVID-19. The sample was peripheral blood.

The CDR3 DNA follows: TGTGCCATCAGAGGAGGAATCGGGACTAGTCTTCGCAATGAGCAGTTCTTC. Translated: CAIRGGIGTSLRNEQFF. The J gene is TRBJ2-1, the V gene TRBV10-3, with 8 bases fitting TRBD2. V dropped 6 bases and J dropped 6; count of bases not matched to a gene: 16. The CDR3 has 17 amino acids. Germline CDR1 is ENHRY and CDR2 is SYGVKD.